The clone carrying this T cell receptor (beta chain) was counted ten times or more. Its antigen is undetermined. The sample belongs to a study of Graves' ophthalmopathy and Graves' hyperthyroidism. General study points: Most thyroid clonotypes expanded beyond 0.001 frequency were also found in blood.

Transcripts of RNA were the source for amplifying TCR beta CDR3 regions. HTBI primers primed a first-round RT-PCR, and a second-round multiplex PCR followed. TCRdb re-analysed the multiplex PCR reads in MiXCR, keeping a single row per CDR3 protein. The sample carries about 620,000 distinct CDR3 sequences, 22% recorded once. The CDR3 contains 14 residues. CDR1 MGHRA and CDR2 YSYEKL come from the germline V gene. V was pared by 1 base and J by 4 bases, with 10 bases between. Sequenced: peripheral blood. The source of this sequence is a woman aged 18-30 years with stable Graves' hyperthyroidism. Some clones in this sample may be carry-over from other donors' samples. The rearrangement uses TRBV4-1 and TRBJ1-1, with D unresolved. The CDR3 sequence: CASSQVQRVTEAFF. Here the CDR3 DNA reads TGCGCCAGCAGCCAAGTACAGCGAGTCACTGAAGCTTTCTTT.